One sample yielded the 22 T cell receptor beta chains listed below, sequenced in a study of T cell repertoires in cytomegalovirus infection. TCRdb recomputed calls from the reads with MiXCR, one row per CDR3 protein. The sample consists of 200,000 to 300,000 distinct CDR3 sequences, roughly 13% of them appearing once. Sequenced sample: PBMCs. The receptors here all came from a human donor in good health (CMV status not recorded). Some clones in this sample may be carry-over from other donors' samples.

This clonotype occurred a few times. This chain links TRBV7-9 with TRBJ1-5, with 7 bases aligning to TRBD1. CDR3 length equals 16 residues. V lost 3 bases and J lost 2; bases outside the gene matches: 7. CDR1 and CDR2 (germline): SEHNR, FQNEAQ (reference sequence). CDR3 nucleotide sequence: TGTGCCAGCAGCTTGGGAGGGGGCTGGGGCAATCAGCCCCAGCATTTT. It is translated as CASSLGGGWGNQPQHF. The full variable domain, with the rest looked up from reference TRBV7-9 and TRBJ1-5, is DTGVSQNPRHKITKRGQNVTFRCDPISEHNRLYWYRQTLGQGPEFLTYFQNEAQLEKSRLLSDRFSAERPKGSFSTLEIQRTEQGDSAMYLCASSLGGGWGNQPQHFGDGTRLSIL.

This clonotype was found a few times. The rearrangement uses TRBV7-9 and TRBJ1-2; the D gene is possibly TRBD1 (5 bases). There are 12 residues in the CDR3. Trimming stripped 7 bases from V and 8 bases from J, with 14 bases between. The germline gives CDR1 SEHNR, CDR2 FQNEAQ (reference sequence). The DNA of the CDR3 is TGTGCCAGCACCCTCCACTCAGGGGGCTACACCTTC. Its translation is CASTLHSGGYTF. Supplemented by reference TRBV7-9 and TRBJ1-2, the full variable domain reads DTGVSQNPRHKITKRGQNVTFRCDPISEHNRLYWYRQTLGQGPEFLTYFQNEAQLEKSRLLSDRFSAERPKGSFSTLEIQRTEQGDSAMYLCASTLHSGGYTFGSGTRLTVV.

This clonotype was counted only a few times. The chain links TRBV10-2 to TRBJ1-1; a weak D match, TRBD1 (6 bases). Germline V gene data show CDR1 as WSHSY and CDR2 as SAAADI. The CDR3 is made up of 14 amino acids. Trimming removed 7 bases at V and 2 bases at J, with 14 bases between. The CDR3 spells CASKRQDSNTEAFF. The CDR3 region has the DNA TGCGCCAGCAAAAGACAGGATAGTAACACTGAAGCTTTCTTT.

This clonotype was counted at least ten times. V gene TRBV19 combines with J gene TRBJ2-6, with unresolved D. Germline V gene lookup returns CDR1 LNHDA and CDR2 SQIVND (reference sequence). V was cut by 9 bases and J by 0 bases, with 0 bases left in between. The CDR3 is made up of 11 amino acids. CDR3 DNA: TGTGCCAGCTCTGGGGCCAACGTCCTGACTTTC. It yields the protein CASSGANVLTF.

This clonotype was counted at least ten times. This rearrangement joins TRBV6-6 to TRBJ1-1; TRBD1 is a possible D gene (6 bases). CDR3 length: 15 amino acids. Germline CDR1 MNHNY, CDR2 SVGAGI (reference sequence). V gave up 2 bases and J gave up 1 base, with 11 bases separating them. CDR3 sequence reads: CASSYRGHSNTEAFF. The DNA of the CDR3 is TGTGCCAGCAGTTACAGGGGACACTCGAACACTGAAGCTTTCTTT.

In this sample, this clonotype turned up many times. The CDR3 DNA sequence: TGTGCCACCCGGCCTTCGGCGGGAGGGCGCCAATCGGACTACGAGCAGTACTTC. Its protein product is CATRPSAGGRQSDYEQYF. The chain has TRBV6-2 or TRBV6-3 and TRBJ2-7, with TRBD2 matching over 9 bases. V shed 10 bases, J shed 3 bases, and the junction held 22 bases outside the gene matches. The V gene's germline CDR1 is MNHEY and CDR2 SVGEGT. The CDR3 covers 18 residues.

J is TRBJ1-5 and V is TRBV3-1, with D unclear. Germline V lookup: CDR1 LGHDT, CDR2 YNNKEL (reference sequence). The ends were cut back, 3 bases at V and 2 bases at J, with 11 bases in the middle. This CDR3 contains 15 residues. The CDR3 is CASSQGLQGNQPQHF. CDR3 DNA sequence: TGTGCCAGCAGCCAGGGCCTTCAGGGCAATCAGCCCCAGCATTTT.

This clonotype was recorded a few times. This chain connects TRBV2 to TRBJ2-1, with TRBD2 matching over 8 bases. This CDR3 is 15 amino acids long. V was pared by 6 bases and J by 5 bases, with 9 bases of the junction left unmatched. Germline V gives CDR1 SNHLY, CDR2 FYNNEI. The chain's CDR3 is CASSRASGPNNEQFF. The CDR3 coding sequence is TGTGCCAGCAGCCGCGCTAGCGGGCCCAACAATGAGCAGTTCTTC.

This clonotype was observed a handful of times. The V and J genes are TRBV20-1 and TRBJ2-7; 11 bases are a match to TRBD2. Looked up from germline, CDR1 is DFQATT and CDR2 is SNEGSKA (reference sequence). The CDR3 contains 16 residues. With V trimmed by 1 base and J by 4 bases, 9 bases remained unmatched. The CDR3, as DNA: TGCAGTGCTAGAGTCCGGCCGGGACTAGCGGTATACGAGCAGTACTTC. Its translation is CSARVRPGLAVYEQYF.

In this sample, this clonotype turned up a few times. This chain links TRBV18 with TRBJ1-5; 8 bases fit TRBD1. CDR1 and CDR2 from the germline V gene are KGHSH and LQKENI. This CDR3 has 16 residues. J gave up 7 bases and V 4 bases, and 12 bases lay outside the gene matches. CDR3 nucleotides: TGTGCCAGCTCACGACGGGACAGGTCTGAAGGACAGCCCCAGCATTTT. Translation gives CASSRRDRSEGQPQHF.

This chain links TRBV20-1 with TRBJ2-7; 7 bases are a match to TRBD2. From germline, CDR1 is DFQATT and CDR2 SNEGSKA (reference sequence). V lost 1 base, J lost 3 bases, and 9 bases stayed unmatched. This CDR3 is 15 amino acids long. CDR3 residues: CSARVDGLGDYEQYF. Written as DNA, the CDR3 is TGCAGTGCTAGAGTGGATGGACTAGGAGACTACGAGCAGTACTTC.

Only a few counts were recorded for this clonotype. The chain has TRBV18 and TRBJ1-5, with 7 bases fitting TRBD1. Germline V CDR1 and CDR2: KGHSH, LQKENI. CDR3 length: 14 residues. V shed 2 bases and J 7 bases; nucleotides not matched to a gene: 5. CDR3: CASSPTQGLQPQHF. The CDR3 DNA sequence: TGTGCCAGCTCACCAACACAGGGGTTACAGCCCCAGCATTTT. The entire variable domain, with the rest obtained from reference TRBV18 and TRBJ1-5, is as follows: NAGVMQNPRHLVRRRGQEARLRCSPMKGHSHVYWYRQLPEEGLKFMVYLQKENIIDESGMPKERFSAEFPKEGPSILRIQQVVRGDSAAYFCASSPTQGLQPQHFGDGTRLSIL.

This chain joins TRBV12-3 or TRBV12-4 and TRBJ1-2, with D uncertain. Trimming took off 5 bases at V and 0 bases at J, with 7 bases between the two ends. The CDR3 has 13 amino acids. For the CDR3, the DNA is TGTGCCAGCAGTCAGGAAACTAACTATGGCTACACCTTC. Residues: CASSQETNYGYTF.

This clonotype showed up just a few times. The chain recombines TRBV15 with TRBJ1-5; D gene unclear. From germline, CDR1 is LNHNV and CDR2 YYDKDF (reference sequence). V lost 1 base and J lost 4, with 14 bases in between. The CDR3 is 16 residues long. CDR3 DNA: TGTGCCACCAGCAGAGTTTCCCCAGGCTCTAATCAGCCCCAGCATTTT. Its translation: CATSRVSPGSNQPQHF.

The chain is built from TRBV7-9 and TRBJ2-7, with D maybe TRBD2 (6 bases). The length of the CDR3 is 15 residues. Germline CDR1 and CDR2: SEHNR and FQNEAQ (reference sequence). V was cut by 2 bases and J by 1 base, with 12 bases left in between. As DNA, the CDR3 is TGTGCCAGCAGCTTACCGGGGGTCTGGTCCTACGAGCAGTACTTC. The encoded protein is CASSLPGVWSYEQYF. Complete variable domain (other parts from reference TRBV7-9 and TRBJ2-7): DTGVSQNPRHKITKRGQNVTFRCDPISEHNRLYWYRQTLGQGPEFLTYFQNEAQLEKSRLLSDRFSAERPKGSFSTLEIQRTEQGDSAMYLCASSLPGVWSYEQYFGPGTRLTVT.

This clonotype was seen repeatedly, ten times or more. The chain links TRBV7-8 to TRBJ1-5; no clear D. The CDR3 loop spans 15 amino acids. The germline V gene encodes CDR1 SGHVS and CDR2 FQNEAQ. V lost 0 bases and J lost 2, with 8 bases in between. DNA for the CDR3: TGTGCCAGCAGCTTAGCGCCGGCAGGCAATCAGCCCCAGCATTTT. It specifies CASSLAPAGNQPQHF.

This clonotype was seen a handful of times. The gene calls are TRBV7-9 and TRBJ2-7, with TRBD2 as a possible D gene (6 bases). The germline V gene encodes CDR1 SEHNR and CDR2 FQNEAQ (reference sequence). The CDR3 has 13 amino acids. V was cut by 5 bases and J by 4 bases, with 12 bases left in between. CDR3 nucleotides: TGTGCCAGCAGCGAGGGCGGGGTTTACGAGCAGTACTTC. Its translation: CASSEGGVYEQYF.

This clonotype turned up a few times. The V gene is TRBV27, the J gene TRBJ1-1; 7 bases fit TRBD1. V lost 7 bases to trimming and J lost 10 bases; unmatched junction nucleotides: 24. The V gene's germline CDR1 is MNHEY and CDR2 SMNVEV (reference sequence). The CDR3 is made up of 17 amino acids. CDR3 residues: CASTGTWRQGGTRGAFF. For the CDR3, the DNA is TGTGCCAGCACCGGAACCTGGCGACAGGGTGGGACACGGGGAGCTTTCTTT.

The chain is built from TRBV18 and TRBJ2-2; no definite D call. V was pared by 3 bases and J by 1 base, with 9 bases between. Germline-derived CDR1 and CDR2 are KGHSH and LQKENI. The CDR3 contains 15 residues. The CDR3 nucleotides are TGTGCCAGCTCACCCCGCGGCGGGAACACCGGGGAGCTGTTTTTT. Protein sequence: CASSPRGGNTGELFF. The variable domain in full, with the rest retrieved from reference TRBV18 and TRBJ2-2, is NAGVMQNPRHLVRRRGQEARLRCSPMKGHSHVYWYRQLPEEGLKFMVYLQKENIIDESGMPKERFSAEFPKEGPSILRIQQVVRGDSAAYFCASSPRGGNTGELFFGEGSRLTVL.

The CDR3 protein is CSVMGTSGRVSADTQYF. DNA of the CDR3: TGCAGCGTTATGGGGACTAGCGGGAGGGTGAGTGCAGATACGCAGTATTTT. This sequence joins TRBV29-1 and TRBJ2-3; 16 positions agree with TRBD2. Germline V gene data show CDR1 as SQVTM and CDR2 as ANQGSEA. V was clipped by 5 bases and J by 4 bases; unmatched bases: 9. The CDR3 totals 17 residues.

This clonotype has at least ten counts. This chain links TRBV6-6 with TRBJ2-1; D perhaps matches TRBD2 (5 bases). Trimming removed 6 bases at V and 2 bases at J, with 17 bases between. The germline V gene encodes CDR1 MNHNY and CDR2 SVGAGI (reference sequence). This CDR3 has 16 amino acids. Written as DNA, the CDR3 is TGTGCCAGCAGGACTCCCCGCGGAGGCCCCTACAATGAGCAGTTCTTC. It translates to CASRTPRGGPYNEQFF.

The chain joins TRBV12-5 to TRBJ2-1; tentative D call: TRBD1 (6 bases). CDR1 and CDR2 (germline): LGHNT, FRNRAP. V was trimmed by 6 bases and J by 9 bases, leaving 18 bases between them. This CDR3 spans 14 amino acids. DNA of the CDR3: TGTGCTAGTGGCACGGGACAAGCTCTTGGTGAGCAGTTCTTC. The encoded protein is CASGTGQALGEQFF.